What follows are 7 T cell receptor beta chains derived from one specimen sequenced in a study of CD8 T cells in ankylosing spondylitis. General study findings and limits: It appeared that ankylosing spondylitis blood was characterized by a TCR beta motif of fewer than ten highly homologous variants.

These receptors' antigens are unknown. TCRdb itself ran the 5' RACE reads through MiXCR, one entry per CDR3 protein. The data hold about 220,000 distinct CDR3 sequences, with about 7% observed a single time. Input material: blood, either unsorted or a sorted T cell fraction (not recorded which). The source is a male donor with ankylosing spondylitis.

The V gene is TRBV19, the J gene TRBJ1-1; TRBD1 matches at 7 bases. The CDR3 consists of 15 residues. Per the germline V gene, CDR1 is LNHDA and CDR2 is SQIVND (reference sequence). V lost 10 bases, J lost 5 bases, and 16 bases stayed unmatched. This CDR3 is CATRHALQGKTEAFF. In DNA, the CDR3 is TGTGCCACTCGCCACGCACTACAGGGGAAAACTGAAGCTTTCTTT.

This clonotype was recorded many times. The rearrangement uses TRBV7-9 and TRBJ2-4, with a possible D match to TRBD1 (6 bases). Between the trimmed V and J ends, which lost 5 bases and 8 bases, there was a span of 16 bases. Germline assignment: CDR1 SEHNR and CDR2 FQNEAQ (reference sequence). The CDR3 length is 14 residues. The CDR3 region is CASSDLHRVHIQYF. Here the CDR3 DNA reads TGTGCCAGCAGCGACTTGCACAGGGTCCACATTCAGTACTTC.

V usage is TRBV28 and J usage is TRBJ2-1, with 12 bases aligning to TRBD1. This CDR3 has 17 amino acids. The V segment lost 3 bases and the J segment 6 bases; nucleotides outside the gene matches: 9. Per the germline V gene, CDR1 is MDHEN and CDR2 is SYDVKM. The CDR3 DNA is TGTGCCAGCAGTTTTTTTAGGGGACAGGGGGCTAGCAATGAGCAGTTCTTC. It is translated as CASSFFRGQGASNEQFF.

This clonotype was seen at least ten times. The V call is TRBV6-1, the J call TRBJ2-5; the match to TRBD2 covers 8 bases. This CDR3 is built from 16 residues. V shed 5 bases and J 0 bases; nucleotides not matched to a gene: 8. Germline-derived CDR1 and CDR2 are MNHNS and SASEGT. CDR3 in DNA: TGTGCCAGCAGTCGGGGGGGGGCACCGTACCAAGAGACCCAGTACTTC. It translates to CASSRGGAPYQETQYF.

This clonotype appeared many times. The chain recombines TRBV3-1 with TRBJ2-1; TRBD2 might be the D (5 bases). V lost 2 bases to trimming and J lost 7 bases, with 6 bases between them. CDR1 and CDR2 from the germline V gene are LGHDT and YNNKEL (reference sequence). This CDR3 has 12 amino acids. The CDR3 loop is CASSQTSNEQFF. Here the CDR3 DNA reads TGTGCCAGCAGCCAAACTAGTAATGAGCAGTTCTTC.

This clonotype was recorded at least ten times. J is TRBJ1-1 and V is TRBV20-1, with D uncertain. This CDR3 region has 10 residues. Germline V gene sequence: CDR1 DFQATT, CDR2 SNEGSKA (reference sequence). V dropped 5 bases and J dropped 1 base, with 2 bases sitting between them. CDR3 sequence: CSASNTEAFF. The CDR3 bases are TGCAGTGCTTCGAACACTGAAGCTTTCTTT.

This clonotype was found many times. J is TRBJ2-3 and V is TRBV3-1, with D unresolved. CDR1 and CDR2 (germline): LGHDT, YNNKEL (reference sequence). V was pared by 0 bases and J by 2 bases, with 9 bases between. This CDR3 is built from 15 residues. CDR3 in amino acids: CASSQDLSLTDTQYF. CDR3 nucleotides: TGTGCCAGCAGCCAAGATCTCTCCCTCACAGATACGCAGTATTTT.